Presented here are 14 T cell receptor beta chains from one specimen sequenced in a study of T cells after yellow fever vaccination. TCRdb re-called the 5' RACE reads through MiXCR, storing one row per CDR3 protein. The sample has some 500,000 distinct CDR3 sequences, roughly 14% seen once. Source: PBMCs, taken on the day of the yellow fever booster vaccination. The receptors were gathered from a young man who received the YFV17D yellow fever vaccine.

This sequence joins TRBV27 and TRBJ2-3, with TRBD2 as a possible D gene (5 bases). Deletions cut 3 bases from V and 6 bases from J, with 13 bases between. Germline loops: CDR1 MNHEY, CDR2 SMNVEV (reference sequence). This CDR3 contains 14 residues. CDR3 region: CASSLYWGVDTQYF. The CDR3 DNA follows: TGTGCCAGCAGTTTGTACTGGGGAGTGGATACGCAGTATTTT.

Only a few counts were recorded for this clonotype. This chain connects TRBV20-1 to TRBJ1-1; unclear D gene. Germline loops: CDR1 DFQATT, CDR2 SNEGSKA (reference sequence). The CDR3 spans 14 residues. Trimming took 0 bases from V and 6 from J, leaving 14 bases between them. Here the CDR3 reads CSARDPGSSSEAFF. The CDR3, as DNA: TGCAGTGCTAGAGATCCCGGGTCCTCCTCTGAAGCTTTCTTT.

This clonotype showed up just a few times. This chain links TRBV9 with TRBJ2-2; D tentatively reads TRBD1 or TRBD2 (5 bases each). CDR3 length: 15 amino acids. V was pared by 3 bases and J by 4 bases, with 13 bases between. Per the germline V gene, CDR1 is SGDLS and CDR2 is YYNGEE. The CDR3 DNA is TGTGCCAGCAGCGACCGGGACGGGCGCACCGGGGAGCTGTTTTTT. It specifies CASSDRDGRTGELFF.

J is TRBJ2-5 and V is TRBV20-1; 7 bases are a match to TRBD1. After removal of 5 bases from V and 1 base from J, the junction contained 10 bases not matched to a gene. CDR1 and CDR2 from the germline V gene are DFQATT and SNEGSKA (reference sequence). CDR3 length: 15 amino acids. CDR3: CSARIGQALQETQYF. In DNA, the CDR3 is TGCAGTGCTCGGATTGGACAGGCTCTCCAAGAGACCCAGTACTTC.

V usage is TRBV4-3 and J usage is TRBJ2-5; 10 positions match TRBD2. Germline V gene lookup returns CDR1 LGHNA and CDR2 YSLEER. With V trimmed by 1 base and J by 6 bases, 8 bases remained unmatched. The CDR3 is 16 residues long. In DNA form, the CDR3 reads TGCGCCAGCAGCCAAGGAATAGCGGGAGGATCAAAGACCCAGTACTTC. This codes for CASSQGIAGGSKTQYF.

The chain employs TRBV29-1 and TRBJ2-2; D call uncertain. CDR1 and CDR2 from the germline V gene are SQVTM and ANQGSEA. Trimming took 6 bases from V and 5 from J, leaving 7 bases between them. The CDR3 loop spans 11 amino acids. The CDR3 sequence: CSVFMTGELFF. The CDR3 nucleotides read TGCAGCGTCTTTATGACCGGGGAGCTGTTTTTT.

This clonotype was detected only a few times. This rearrangement joins TRBV5-1 to TRBJ1-2; the D gene is possibly TRBD1 (5 bases). Germline V gene data show CDR1 as SGHRS and CDR2 as YFSETQ. The CDR3 has 13 residues. V lost 2 bases and J 3 bases, leaving 8 bases between the germline ends. This CDR3 reads CASSFGAHYGYTF. The DNA for the CDR3 is TGCGCCAGCAGCTTCGGGGCCCACTATGGCTACACCTTC.

This clonotype was counted a few times. The V and J genes are TRBV4-3 and TRBJ2-7; no firm D call. CDR3 size: 16 residues. Trimming removed 0 bases from V and 0 bases from J, with 12 bases in between. Germline loops: CDR1 LGHNA, CDR2 YSLEER. The CDR3 DNA follows: TGCGCCAGCAGCCAAGATGCTGGAATAAGCTCCTACGAGCAGTACTTC. As protein: CASSQDAGISSYEQYF.

The chain combines TRBV27 with TRBJ2-7; the D gene is possibly TRBD2 (5 bases). Germline loops: CDR1 MNHEY, CDR2 SMNVEV (reference sequence). This CDR3 region has 13 residues. V dropped 3 bases and J dropped 2 bases, with 8 bases sitting between them. The CDR3 DNA follows: TGTGCCAGCAGTTTCGGGGATACCTACGAGCAGTACTTC. Residues: CASSFGDTYEQYF.

The chain uses TRBV20-1 and TRBJ1-4; tentative D call: TRBD1 (5 bases). Germline-derived CDR1 and CDR2 are DFQATT and SNEGSKA (reference sequence). V lost 6 bases to trimming and J lost 5 bases, with 19 bases between them. This CDR3 is built from 15 residues. The CDR3 DNA is TGCAGTGCCTCTGACGGGGGGAGTTCAAATGAAAAACTGTTTTTT. It yields the protein CSASDGGSSNEKLFF.

A single count supports this clonotype. The V gene is TRBV20-1, the J gene TRBJ2-3; TRBD2 might be the D (6 bases). Germline V gene lookup returns CDR1 DFQATT and CDR2 SNEGSKA (reference sequence). Between the trimmed V and J ends, which lost 5 bases and 3 bases, there was a span of 18 bases. This CDR3 spans 15 amino acids. In nucleotides, the CDR3 is TGCAGTGCTCCTCCCCTAGCGTCTTTGACAGATACGCAGTATTTT. Encoded protein: CSAPPLASLTDTQYF.

The V call is TRBV6-6, the J call TRBJ2-7; TRBD2 aligns across 13 bases. CDR1 is MNHNY and CDR2 is SVGAGI in the germline V gene (reference sequence). This CDR3 region has 13 residues. J lost 6 bases, V lost 11 bases, and 7 bases had no gene match. As DNA, the CDR3 is TGTGCCGCCGCCGGACTAGCGGGAGTCGAGCAGTACTTC. Amino acid sequence: CAAAGLAGVEQYF.

The chain joins TRBV20-1 to TRBJ2-5, with TRBD2 matching 14 bases. From germline, CDR1 is DFQATT and CDR2 SNEGSKA (reference sequence). V dropped 4 bases and J dropped 4; count of bases not matched to a gene: 2. This CDR3 is 14 amino acids long. CDR3 DNA: TGCAGTGCTATGACTAGCGGGAGGGTAGAGACCCAGTACTTC. It specifies CSAMTSGRVETQYF.

This clonotype occurred once. This chain uses TRBV20-1 with TRBJ2-7; the D gene is possibly TRBD2 (6 bases). The CDR3 loop spans 18 amino acids. The V gene lost 0 bases and the J gene lost 2 bases, with 23 bases spanning the gap. CDR1 is DFQATT and CDR2 is SNEGSKA in the germline V gene (reference sequence). The CDR3 sequence: CSARDGRDYGGLTYEQYF. The CDR3, as DNA: TGCAGTGCTAGAGATGGACGGGATTACGGAGGGCTCACCTACGAGCAGTACTTC.